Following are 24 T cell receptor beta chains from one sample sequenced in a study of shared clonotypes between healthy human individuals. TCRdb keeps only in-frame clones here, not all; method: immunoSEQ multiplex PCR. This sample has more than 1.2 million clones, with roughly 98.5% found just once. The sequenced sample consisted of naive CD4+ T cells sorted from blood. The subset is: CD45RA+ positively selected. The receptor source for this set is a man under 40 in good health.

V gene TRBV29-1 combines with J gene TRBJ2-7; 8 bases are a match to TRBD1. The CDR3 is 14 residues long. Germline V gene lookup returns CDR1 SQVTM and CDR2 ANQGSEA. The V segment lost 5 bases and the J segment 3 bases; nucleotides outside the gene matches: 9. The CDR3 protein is CSVTDRVSRYEQYF. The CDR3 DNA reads TGCAGCGTTACGGACAGGGTCTCCCGCTACGAGCAGTACTTC.

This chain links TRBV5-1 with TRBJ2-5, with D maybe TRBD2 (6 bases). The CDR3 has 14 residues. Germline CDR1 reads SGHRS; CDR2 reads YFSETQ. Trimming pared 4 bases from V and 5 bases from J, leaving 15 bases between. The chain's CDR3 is CASSRMEGPETQYF. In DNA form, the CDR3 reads TGCGCCAGCAGCCGGATGGAGGGTCCGGAGACCCAGTACTTC.

Written as DNA, the CDR3 is TGTGCCAGCTCACCACCGGGACAGGGTGATGGCTACACCTTC. It encodes CASSPPGQGDGYTF. The J gene is TRBJ1-2, the V gene TRBV18; TRBD1 matches 9 bases. Germline V gene sequence: CDR1 KGHSH, CDR2 LQKENI. V was pared by 0 bases and J by 6 bases, with 2 bases of the junction left unmatched. There are 14 residues in the CDR3.

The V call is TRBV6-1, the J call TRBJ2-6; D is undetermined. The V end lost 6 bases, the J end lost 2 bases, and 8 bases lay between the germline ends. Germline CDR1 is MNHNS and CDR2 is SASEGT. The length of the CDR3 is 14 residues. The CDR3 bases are TGTGCCAGCAGATCGGGTACTGGGGCCAACGTCCTGACTTTC. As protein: CASRSGTGANVLTF.

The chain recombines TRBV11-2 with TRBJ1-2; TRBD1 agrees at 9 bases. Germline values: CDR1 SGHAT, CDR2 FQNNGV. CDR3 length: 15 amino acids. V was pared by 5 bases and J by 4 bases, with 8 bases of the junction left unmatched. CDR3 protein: CASSPGTGTPYGYTF. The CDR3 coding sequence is TGTGCCAGCAGCCCCGGGACAGGGACGCCCTATGGCTACACCTTC.

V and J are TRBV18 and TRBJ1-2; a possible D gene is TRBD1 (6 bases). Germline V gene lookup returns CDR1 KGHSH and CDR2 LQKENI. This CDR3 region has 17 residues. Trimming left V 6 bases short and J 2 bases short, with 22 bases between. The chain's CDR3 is CASSRPGAGTVNYGYTF. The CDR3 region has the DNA TGTGCCAGCTCCCGACCGGGGGCCGGGACCGTAAACTATGGCTACACCTTC.

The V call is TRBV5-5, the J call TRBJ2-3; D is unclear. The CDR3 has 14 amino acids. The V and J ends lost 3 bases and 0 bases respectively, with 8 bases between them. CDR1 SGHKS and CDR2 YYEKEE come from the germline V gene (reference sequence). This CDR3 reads CASSWARSTDTQYF. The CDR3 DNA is TGTGCCAGCAGCTGGGCGAGGAGCACAGATACGCAGTATTTT.

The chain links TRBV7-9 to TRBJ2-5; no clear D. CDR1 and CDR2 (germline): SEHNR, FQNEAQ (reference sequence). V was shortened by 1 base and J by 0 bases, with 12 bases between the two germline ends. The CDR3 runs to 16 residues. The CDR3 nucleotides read TGTGCCAGCAGCTTAGGTCCCAAGTCGTACCAAGAGACCCAGTACTTC. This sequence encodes CASSLGPKSYQETQYF.

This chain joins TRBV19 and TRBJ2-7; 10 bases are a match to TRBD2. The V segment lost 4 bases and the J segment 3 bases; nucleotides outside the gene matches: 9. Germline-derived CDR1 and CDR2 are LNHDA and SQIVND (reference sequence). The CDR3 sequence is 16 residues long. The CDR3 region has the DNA TGTGCCAGTAGTACGCAAATAGCGGGAGGTATCTACGAGCAGTACTTC. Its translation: CASSTQIAGGIYEQYF.

The CDR3 nucleotides are TGTGCCAGCAGTTCCGGACTAGCGGGAGGAGGGGCCCAAAACATTCAGTACTTC. Protein: CASSSGLAGGGAQNIQYF. The V gene is TRBV5-4, the J gene TRBJ2-4; 14 bases agree with TRBD2. The CDR3 has 18 residues. J was trimmed by 5 bases and V by 5 bases; bases with no gene match: 12. Looked up from germline, CDR1 is SGHNT and CDR2 is YYREEE (reference sequence). The whole variable domain, remainder taken from reference TRBV5-4 and TRBJ2-4, is ETGVTQSPTHLIKTRGQQVTLRCSSQSGHNTVSWYQQALGQGPQFIFQYYREEENGRGNFPPRFSGLQFPNYSSELNVNALELDDSALYLCASSSGLAGGGAQNIQYFGAGTRLSVL.

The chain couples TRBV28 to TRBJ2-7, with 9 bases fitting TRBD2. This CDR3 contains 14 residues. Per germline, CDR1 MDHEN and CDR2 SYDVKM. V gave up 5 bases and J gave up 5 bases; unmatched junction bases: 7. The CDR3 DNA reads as TGTGCCAGCAGTATTAGCGGGAGTTATAACGAGCAGTACTTC. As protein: CASSISGSYNEQYF.

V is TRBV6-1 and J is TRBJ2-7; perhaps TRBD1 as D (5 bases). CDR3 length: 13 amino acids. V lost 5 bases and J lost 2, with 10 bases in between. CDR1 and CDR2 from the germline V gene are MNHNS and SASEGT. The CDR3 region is CASSRGGPYEQYF. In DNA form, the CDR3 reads TGTGCCAGCAGTAGGGGCGGACCCTACGAGCAGTACTTC.

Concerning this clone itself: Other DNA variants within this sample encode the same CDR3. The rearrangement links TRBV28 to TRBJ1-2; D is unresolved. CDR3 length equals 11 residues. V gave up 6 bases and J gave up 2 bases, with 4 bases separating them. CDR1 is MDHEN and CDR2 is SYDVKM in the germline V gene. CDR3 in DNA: TGTGCCAGCAGGACGAACTATGGCTACACCTTC. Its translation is CASRTNYGYTF.

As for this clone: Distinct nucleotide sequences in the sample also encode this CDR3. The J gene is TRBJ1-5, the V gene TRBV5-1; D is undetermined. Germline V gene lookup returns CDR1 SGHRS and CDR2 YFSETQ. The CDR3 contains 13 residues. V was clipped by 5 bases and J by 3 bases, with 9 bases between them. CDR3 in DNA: TGCGCCAGCAGTTTAGACCCCAATCAGCCCCAGCATTTT. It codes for CASSLDPNQPQHF.

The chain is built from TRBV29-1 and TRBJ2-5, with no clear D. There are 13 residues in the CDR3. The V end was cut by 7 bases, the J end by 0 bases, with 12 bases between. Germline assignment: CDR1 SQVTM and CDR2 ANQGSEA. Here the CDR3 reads CSAAHNYQETQYF. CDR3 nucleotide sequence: TGCAGCGCCGCCCACAATTACCAAGAGACCCAGTACTTC.

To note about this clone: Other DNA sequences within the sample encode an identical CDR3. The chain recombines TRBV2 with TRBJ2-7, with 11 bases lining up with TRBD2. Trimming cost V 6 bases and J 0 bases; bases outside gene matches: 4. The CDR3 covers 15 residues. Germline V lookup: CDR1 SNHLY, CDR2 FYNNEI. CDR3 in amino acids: CASSPTSGSSYEQYF. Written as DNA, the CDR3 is TGTGCCAGCAGCCCCACTAGCGGGAGCTCCTACGAGCAGTACTTC. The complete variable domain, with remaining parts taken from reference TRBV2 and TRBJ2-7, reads EPEVTQTPSHQVTQMGQEVILRCVPISNHLYFYWYRQILGQKVEFLVSFYNNEISEKSEIFDDQFSVERPDGSNFTLKIRSTKLEDSAMYFCASSPTSGSSYEQYFGPGTRLTVT.

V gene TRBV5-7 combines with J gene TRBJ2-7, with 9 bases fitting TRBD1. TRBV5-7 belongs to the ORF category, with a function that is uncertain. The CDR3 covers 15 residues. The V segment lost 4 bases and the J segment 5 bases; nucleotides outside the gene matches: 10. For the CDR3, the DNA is TGTGCCAGCAGCATATCCGGGACAGGGACCCACGAGCAGTACTTC. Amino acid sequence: CASSISGTGTHEQYF.

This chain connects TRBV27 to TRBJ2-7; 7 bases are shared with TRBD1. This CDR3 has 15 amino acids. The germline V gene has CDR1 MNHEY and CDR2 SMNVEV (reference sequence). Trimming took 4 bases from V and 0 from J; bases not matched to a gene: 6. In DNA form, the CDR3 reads TGTGCCAGCAGTTCCTCCGGGACAGTCTCCTACGAGCAGTACTTC. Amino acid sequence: CASSSSGTVSYEQYF.

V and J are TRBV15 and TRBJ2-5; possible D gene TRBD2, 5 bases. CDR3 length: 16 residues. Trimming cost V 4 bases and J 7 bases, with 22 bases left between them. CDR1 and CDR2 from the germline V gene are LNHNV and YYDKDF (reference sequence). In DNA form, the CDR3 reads TGTGCCACCAGCAAACCCGGGGAACGAGGAGGCGGGACCCAGTACTTC. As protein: CATSKPGERGGGTQYF.

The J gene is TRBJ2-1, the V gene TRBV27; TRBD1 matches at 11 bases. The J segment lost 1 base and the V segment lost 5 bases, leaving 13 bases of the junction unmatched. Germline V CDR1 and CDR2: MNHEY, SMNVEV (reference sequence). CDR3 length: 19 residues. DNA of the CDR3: TGTGCCAGCAGTACCGGACAGGGGGCTCTTTTAACGTCCTACAATGAGCAGTTCTTC. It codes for CASSTGQGALLTSYNEQFF.

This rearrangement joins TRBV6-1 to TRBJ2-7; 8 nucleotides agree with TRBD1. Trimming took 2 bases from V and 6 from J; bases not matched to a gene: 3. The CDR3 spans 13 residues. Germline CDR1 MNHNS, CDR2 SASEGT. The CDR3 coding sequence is TGTGCCAGCAGTGAACAGGGGGCTTTCGAGCAGTACTTC. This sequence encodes CASSEQGAFEQYF.

CDR3 loop: CASSLRIRLGGSYEQYF. The CDR3 DNA sequence: TGTGCCAGCAGCTTACGAATAAGGTTAGGCGGGAGTTACGAGCAGTACTTC. The chain joins TRBV11-2 to TRBJ2-7; TRBD2 matches at 7 bases. This CDR3 region has 17 residues. Germline V CDR1 and CDR2: SGHAT, FQNNGV. The J segment lost 4 bases and the V segment lost 2 bases, leaving 14 bases of the junction unmatched.

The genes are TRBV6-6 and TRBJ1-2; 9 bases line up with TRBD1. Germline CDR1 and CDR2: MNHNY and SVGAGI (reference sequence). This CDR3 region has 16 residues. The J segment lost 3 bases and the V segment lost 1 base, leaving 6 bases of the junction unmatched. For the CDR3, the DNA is TGTGCCAGCAGTTACTTCGGGACAGGGCGATACTATGGCTACACCTTC. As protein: CASSYFGTGRYYGYTF.

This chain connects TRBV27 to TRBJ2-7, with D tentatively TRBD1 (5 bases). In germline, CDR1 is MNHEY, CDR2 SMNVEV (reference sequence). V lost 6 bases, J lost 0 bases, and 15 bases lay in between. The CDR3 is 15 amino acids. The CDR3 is CASRPRGAHSYEQYF. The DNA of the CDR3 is TGTGCCAGCAGACCAAGGGGTGCCCACTCCTACGAGCAGTACTTC.